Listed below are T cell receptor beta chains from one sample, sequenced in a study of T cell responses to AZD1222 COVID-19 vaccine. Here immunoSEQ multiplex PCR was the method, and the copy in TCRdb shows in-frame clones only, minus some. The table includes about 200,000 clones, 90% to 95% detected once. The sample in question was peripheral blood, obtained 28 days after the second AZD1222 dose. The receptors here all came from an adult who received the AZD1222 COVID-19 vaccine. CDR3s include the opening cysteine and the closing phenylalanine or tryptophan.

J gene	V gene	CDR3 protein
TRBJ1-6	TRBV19	CATQQGAMGNSPLHF
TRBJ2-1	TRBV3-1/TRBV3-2	CASSQTSSGAYEQFF
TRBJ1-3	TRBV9	CASSVGQRSLSGNTIYF
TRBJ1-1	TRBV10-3	CAINDRENTEAFF
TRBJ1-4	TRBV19	CASTPTEGLKEKLFF
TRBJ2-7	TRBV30	CAWSGGDEQYF
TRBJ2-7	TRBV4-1	CASSRGLAGDYEQYF
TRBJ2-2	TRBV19	CASSSLTTGTGELFF
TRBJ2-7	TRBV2	CASSVSLASSYEQYF
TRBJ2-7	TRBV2	CASSERTPGLAGDEQYF
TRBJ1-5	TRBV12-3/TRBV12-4	CASSLFRQPQHF
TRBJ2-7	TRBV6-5	CASSLQGLSSYEQYF
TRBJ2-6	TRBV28	CASSLYREGFSGANVLTF
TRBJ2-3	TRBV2	CASTGTSGRDTQYF
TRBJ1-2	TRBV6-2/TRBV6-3	CASSDYGYTF
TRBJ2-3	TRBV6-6	CASRSSGREDTQYF
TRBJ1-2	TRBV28	CASRPTTGLYGYTF
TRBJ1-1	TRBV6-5	CASRDGQGGFGEAFF
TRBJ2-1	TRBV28	CASSLGGASYNEQFF
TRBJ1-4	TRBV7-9	CASSPTMGRKLFF
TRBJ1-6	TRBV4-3	CASSQDSGDSPLHF
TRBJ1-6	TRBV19	CASSPGPFSYPLHF
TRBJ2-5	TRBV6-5	CASSRGSFSGETQYF
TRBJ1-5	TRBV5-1	CASSLEGQGSQPQHF
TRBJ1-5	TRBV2	CASSLNQPQHF
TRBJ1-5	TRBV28	CASSLGHLTGGNQPQHF
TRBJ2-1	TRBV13	CASSLRAGSSYNEQFF
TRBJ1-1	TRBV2	CASVRGLGTEAFF
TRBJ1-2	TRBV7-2	CASSLGTGTRGYTF
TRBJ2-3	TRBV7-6	CASSLVGSSSRGDTQYF
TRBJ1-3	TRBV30	CAWARGGTPSGNTIYF
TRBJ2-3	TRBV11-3	CASADRITDTQYF
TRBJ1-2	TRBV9	CASSVVGDLDGYTF
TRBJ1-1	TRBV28	CASTPNKAEAFF
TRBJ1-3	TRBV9	CASSVVPRVTGNTIYF
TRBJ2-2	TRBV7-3	CASSFSAGELFF
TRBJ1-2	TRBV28	CASSFPFRVGYTF
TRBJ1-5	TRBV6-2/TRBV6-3	CASSYDSPFSNQPQHF
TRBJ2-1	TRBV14	CASSPRRTPSSYNEQFF
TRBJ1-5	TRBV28	CASSSEGLGNQPQHF
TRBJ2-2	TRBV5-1	CASSKGDSNTGELFF
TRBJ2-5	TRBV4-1	CASSQEGGEQGIVLGTQYF
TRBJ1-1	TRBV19	CASSTLVKTMNTEAFF
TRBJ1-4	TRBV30	CAWRNSNEKLFF
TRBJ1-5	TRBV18	CASSLQGVSNQPQHF
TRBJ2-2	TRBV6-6	CASSYHRMNTGELFF